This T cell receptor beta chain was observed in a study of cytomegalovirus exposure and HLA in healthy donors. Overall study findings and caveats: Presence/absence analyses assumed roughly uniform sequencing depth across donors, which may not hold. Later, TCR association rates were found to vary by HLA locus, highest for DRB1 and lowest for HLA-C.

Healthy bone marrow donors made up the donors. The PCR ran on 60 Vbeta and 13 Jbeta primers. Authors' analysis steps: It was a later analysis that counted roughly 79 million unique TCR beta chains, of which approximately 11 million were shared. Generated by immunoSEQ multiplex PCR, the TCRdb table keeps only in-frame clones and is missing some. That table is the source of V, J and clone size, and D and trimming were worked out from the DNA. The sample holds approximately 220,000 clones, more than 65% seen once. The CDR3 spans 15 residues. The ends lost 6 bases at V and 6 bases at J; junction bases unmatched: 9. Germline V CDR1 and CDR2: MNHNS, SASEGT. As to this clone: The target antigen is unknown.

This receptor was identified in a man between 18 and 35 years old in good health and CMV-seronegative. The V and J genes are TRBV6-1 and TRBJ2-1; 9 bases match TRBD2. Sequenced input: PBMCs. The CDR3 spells CASRGAGGDLNEQFF. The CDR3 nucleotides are TGTGCCAGCAGGGGGGCGGGAGGGGATCTCAATGAGCAGTTCTTC.